One sample yielded the 10 T cell receptor beta chains listed below, sequenced in a study of shared clonotypes between healthy human individuals (TCRdb year 2020). The library was built by means of the immunoSEQ multiplex PCR assay. The table comes from immuneACCESS by way of TCRdb, which keeps in-frame sequences with V and J called. Part of the clones is missing from these tables; in studies checked, under half for an unresolved V gene and the rest for unknown reasons. This sample is represented by about 1 million clones; about 74% of them were singletons. Clones ranked in the top ten supply roughly 1.5% of the sample. Sequencing used memory CD4+ T cells sorted from blood. What the cell subset or site label conveys for this sample: CD45RA-negative fraction. The receptors shown here come from a man younger than 30 in good health.

This clone was recorded a few times. The chain combines TRBV30 with TRBJ1-4; no firm D call. The CDR3 extends over 16 amino acids. The germline CDR1 and CDR2 sequences are GTSNPN and SVGIG (reference sequence). The ends were cut back, 0 bases at V and 2 bases at J, with 13 bases in the middle. CDR3 nucleotide sequence: TGTGCCTGGAGTGTACGAGGAGGTGGCACTAATGAAAAACTGTTTTTT. Translating it yields CAWSVRGGGTNEKLFF.

This chain joins TRBV7-8 and TRBJ1-2; possibly TRBD1 for D (5 bases). V shed 5 bases and J shed 4 bases, with 17 bases lying between them. Germline loops: CDR1 SGHVS, CDR2 FQNEAQ. The CDR3 is 15 residues long. This CDR3 is CASSVSDSLVYGYTF. CDR3 in DNA: TGTGCCAGCAGCGTAAGCGACAGCCTCGTCTATGGCTACACCTTC.

The chain couples TRBV9 to TRBJ1-2; unclear D gene. The CDR3 covers 12 residues. Germline values: CDR1 SGDLS, CDR2 YYNGEE. Trimming left V 1 base short and J 8 bases short, with 9 bases between. CDR3 sequence: CASSVSVGGYTF. The CDR3 DNA sequence: TGTGCCAGCAGCGTATCGGTAGGAGGCTACACCTTC.

The sample holds a few counts of this clone. This chain joins TRBV28 and TRBJ1-5; D remains ambiguous. Germline CDR1 MDHEN, CDR2 SYDVKM. The CDR3 has 16 residues. Trimming took 10 bases from V and 0 from J, leaving 19 bases between them. CDR3 nucleotides: TGTGCCACCTTTCGGGGAGGCCACGATAGCAATCAGCCCCAGCATTTT. It specifies CATFRGGHDSNQPQHF.

This chain connects TRBV11-1 to TRBJ2-7, with TRBD2 matching 10 bases. Germline V CDR1 and CDR2: SGHAT, FQDESV (reference sequence). Germline trimming cut 3 bases from V and 3 bases from J; bases unmatched to any gene: 17. The CDR3 is 19 residues long. DNA for the CDR3: TGTGCCAGCAGCTTCCGGGCGTCCGGGACTAGCGCCCCTAACTACGAGCAGTACTTC. Protein product: CASSFRASGTSAPNYEQYF.

The gene calls are TRBV20-1 and TRBJ2-7; D gene unclear. CDR3 length equals 11 residues. CDR1 is DFQATT and CDR2 is SNEGSKA in the germline V gene (reference sequence). Trimming took 5 bases from V and 9 from J, leaving 14 bases between them. CDR3 loop: CSAEDAGGQYF. The CDR3 coding sequence is TGCAGTGCTGAGGACGCCGGCGGGCAGTACTTC.

V usage is TRBV19 and J usage is TRBJ1-6, with a tentative D call TRBD1 (5 bases). The germline V and J ends were trimmed by 6 bases and 0 bases, with 9 bases remaining between them. Germline-derived CDR1 and CDR2 are LNHDA and SQIVND (reference sequence). The CDR3 covers 15 residues. DNA for the CDR3: TGTGCCAGTAGAACAGGCGGCTCCTATAATTCACCCCTCCACTTT. Translation gives CASRTGGSYNSPLHF.

The chain is built from TRBV19 and TRBJ2-7, with D possibly matching TRBD2 (7 bases). Trimming pared 5 bases from V and 6 bases from J, leaving 14 bases between. The V gene's germline CDR1 is LNHDA and CDR2 SQIVND (reference sequence). The CDR3 has 13 amino acids. The DNA of the CDR3 is TGTGCCAGTAGTGGGGGGGGCTCGCGCGAGCAGTACTTC. Translating gives CASSGGGSREQYF.

V and J are TRBV29-1 and TRBJ2-1; D is perhaps TRBD2 (7 bases). Trimming took off 4 bases at V and 0 bases at J, with 19 bases between the two ends. The CDR3 consists of 17 residues. The germline gives CDR1 SQVTM, CDR2 ANQGSEA. Here the CDR3 DNA reads TGCAGCGTTGGGGGGGGGCTCATACCGAGCTCCTACAATGAGCAGTTCTTC. Amino acids: CSVGGGLIPSSYNEQFF.

The chain uses TRBV11-2 and TRBJ2-2, with D perhaps matching TRBD2 (6 bases). The germline CDR1 and CDR2 sequences are SGHAT and FQNNGV. The CDR3 sequence is 14 residues long. Trimming pared 6 bases from V and 5 bases from J, leaving 13 bases between. This CDR3 is CASRTDRGTGELFF. DNA for the CDR3: TGTGCCAGCAGAACCGACCGGGGGACCGGGGAGCTGTTTTTT.